The 21 T cell receptor beta chains presented below share a single source sample, sequenced in a study of blood T cell repertoires in COVID-19. Produced via immunoSEQ multiplex PCR; TCRdb's table is partial and in-frame only. The sample has about 170,000 clones, 84% seen once. The material sequenced was PBMCs or T cells enriched from blood (not recorded which). The source is a man between 45 and 60 years old who had recovered from COVID-19.

The genes are TRBV7-3 and TRBJ2-1, with D perhaps TRBD2 (5 bases). Trimming took 2 bases from V and 8 from J, leaving 10 bases between them. Germline V gene lookup returns CDR1 SGHTA and CDR2 FQGTGA. The CDR3 is 13 residues long. CDR3 sequence reads: CASSLEGGDEQFF. The CDR3 region has the DNA TGTGCCAGCAGCTTAGAGGGTGGGGATGAGCAGTTCTTC.

This clone was seen a single time. The chain links TRBV19 to TRBJ1-2; tentatively, D is TRBD1 (6 bases). Germline V gene lookup returns CDR1 LNHDA and CDR2 SQIVND (reference sequence). The CDR3 runs 13 residues. V dropped 6 bases and J dropped 8 bases, with 16 bases sitting between them. The CDR3 sequence: CASRKTGNSGYTF. In nucleotides, the CDR3 is TGTGCCAGTAGAAAAACAGGGAATAGCGGCTACACCTTC.

The V gene is TRBV3-1 (or the pseudogene TRBV3-2), the J gene TRBJ2-1, with TRBD2 as a possible D gene (5 bases). Trimming stripped 1 base from V and 7 bases from J, with 23 bases between. Germline CDR1 is LGHDT and CDR2 is YNNKEL (reference sequence). The CDR3 extends over 18 amino acids. CDR3 loop: CASSQVPPEYLGGNEQFF. For the CDR3, the DNA is TGTGCCAGCAGCCAAGTCCCACCCGAGTATCTCGGAGGAAATGAGCAGTTCTTC.

The rearrangement joins TRBV6-5 to TRBJ2-5; 7 bases match TRBD1. CDR1 is MNHEY and CDR2 is SVGAGI in the germline V gene. The CDR3 loop spans 15 amino acids. With 9 bases clipped from V and 7 bases from J, the junction kept 17 bases outside the gene matches. The CDR3: CASTPRDSKGGTQYF. For the CDR3, the DNA is TGTGCCAGTACCCCCCGGGACAGCAAAGGGGGGACCCAGTACTTC.

The chain is built from TRBV11-3 and TRBJ2-3, with D perhaps TRBD1 (6 bases). This CDR3 comprises 14 residues. V was clipped by 5 bases and J by 3 bases, with 12 bases between them. Germline V gives CDR1 SGHNT, CDR2 YENEEA. The CDR3 sequence is CASSLGQPTDTQYF. The DNA of the CDR3 is TGTGCCAGCAGCCTCGGACAGCCGACAGATACGCAGTATTTT.

V and J are TRBV6-2 or TRBV6-3 and TRBJ1-1; D possibly corresponds to TRBD1 (6 bases). Trimming removed 5 bases from V and 0 bases from J, with 10 bases in between. The CDR3 length is 14 residues. Per the germline V gene, CDR1 is MNHEY and CDR2 is SVGEGT. The CDR3 DNA follows: TGTGCCAGCAGTGCGACAGGAATGAACACTGAAGCTTTCTTT. Its protein product is CASSATGMNTEAFF.

This chain uses TRBV7-9 with TRBJ2-5, with D possibly TRBD2 on 6 matching bases. The germline V gene has CDR1 SEHNR and CDR2 FQNEAQ (reference sequence). The CDR3 loop spans 16 amino acids. Trimming removed 4 bases from V and 7 bases from J, with 22 bases in between. CDR3 sequence: CASSSQRGGAVGTQYF. As DNA, the CDR3 is TGTGCCAGCAGCTCTCAACGGGGCGGGGCGGTGGGGACCCAGTACTTC.

V usage is TRBV7-8 and J usage is TRBJ1-2; tentative D call: TRBD1 (6 bases). Per germline, CDR1 SGHVS and CDR2 FQNEAQ. The CDR3 totals 15 residues. V was clipped by 7 bases and J by 3 bases, with 18 bases between them. CDR3 nucleotides: TGTGCCAGCACCCAAAGCTCAGGGGCCGACTATGGCTACACCTTC. As protein: CASTQSSGADYGYTF.

The V call is TRBV28, the J call TRBJ1-1, with D tentatively TRBD1 (5 bases). Looked up from germline, CDR1 is MDHEN and CDR2 is SYDVKM. The CDR3 consists of 14 residues. Deletions cut 7 bases from V and 6 bases from J, with 18 bases between. CDR3: CASTTKRGGAEAFF. The CDR3 DNA reads TGTGCCAGCACCACGAAACGGGGAGGGGCTGAAGCTTTCTTT.

The chain couples TRBV19 to TRBJ2-7; TRBD1 matches at 7 bases. The V and J ends lost 6 bases and 2 bases, in that order; junction bases with no gene match: 19. Germline V gene lookup returns CDR1 LNHDA and CDR2 SQIVND (reference sequence). The CDR3 has 18 amino acids. CDR3 residues: CASSGRTGGSFAAYEQYF. In DNA form, the CDR3 reads TGTGCCAGTAGCGGGCGGACAGGAGGATCCTTTGCCGCCTACGAGCAGTACTTC.

The rearrangement joins TRBV28 to TRBJ1-1; D call uncertain. The CDR3 contains 14 residues. Germline values: CDR1 MDHEN, CDR2 SYDVKM. V gave up 6 bases and J gave up 1 base, with 12 bases separating them. The DNA of the CDR3 is TGTGCCAGCAGAGGCCCCAGCGAGAACACTGAAGCTTTCTTT. It specifies CASRGPSENTEAFF.

The chain joins TRBV19 to TRBJ1-6; D remains unclear. The CDR3 spans 14 residues. Between the trimmed V and J ends, which lost 1 base and 7 bases, there was a span of 8 bases. From germline, CDR1 is LNHDA and CDR2 SQIVND (reference sequence). CDR3 amino acids: CASSIAPRNSPLHF. The CDR3 bases are TGTGCCAGTAGTATAGCCCCCAGGAATTCACCCCTCCACTTT.

The chain links TRBV2 to TRBJ2-5, with a possible D match to TRBD2 (5 bases). V lost 2 bases, J lost 0 bases, and 10 bases lay in between. CDR1 and CDR2 from the germline V gene are SNHLY and FYNNEI. The CDR3 has 15 residues. The DNA for the CDR3 is TGTGCCAGCAGTGAAAGGACTGGATACCAAGAGACCCAGTACTTC. The encoded protein is CASSERTGYQETQYF.

The chain uses TRBV4-1 and TRBJ2-1, with TRBD2 identical over 9 bases. The CDR3 covers 15 residues. With 3 bases clipped from V and 4 bases from J, the junction kept 4 bases outside the gene matches. Germline CDR1 and CDR2: MGHRA and YSYEKL. The CDR3 sequence: CASSHGLASYNEQFF. As DNA, the CDR3 is TGCGCCAGCAGCCATGGACTAGCGAGTTACAATGAGCAGTTCTTC.

The chain combines TRBV19 with TRBJ1-5, with 9 bases matching TRBD1. Germline CDR1 LNHDA, CDR2 SQIVND (reference sequence). The CDR3 is 17 amino acids. J was trimmed by 5 bases and V by 6 bases; bases with no gene match: 14. CDR3 sequence: CASRSGTGKLQDQPQHF. The CDR3 DNA sequence: TGTGCCAGTAGATCCGGGACAGGGAAGCTTCAAGATCAGCCCCAGCATTTT.

The V gene is TRBV5-1, the J gene TRBJ1-6; D may be TRBD1 (6 bases). V dropped 2 bases and J dropped 8 bases, with 14 bases sitting between them. CDR3 length: 15 amino acids. Germline V gene data show CDR1 as SGHRS and CDR2 as YFSETQ. The CDR3 sequence: CASSLLQGGDSPLHF. The CDR3 DNA follows: TGCGCCAGCAGCTTATTACAGGGAGGGGATTCACCCCTCCACTTT.

This chain joins TRBV10-1 and TRBJ2-5, with D perhaps TRBD2 (6 bases). This CDR3 has 14 amino acids. Deletions cut 4 bases from V and 8 bases from J, with 17 bases between. Germline V gene lookup returns CDR1 WNHNN and CDR2 SYGVQD (reference sequence). The CDR3 DNA follows: TGCGCCAGCAGTGCGGGAGACTGGGACCCCACCCAGTACTTC. It is translated as CASSAGDWDPTQYF.

The chain is built from TRBV4-3 and TRBJ1-1; D gene uncertain. Deletions cut 1 base from V and 4 bases from J, with 10 bases between. The V gene's germline CDR1 is LGHNA and CDR2 YSLEER. The CDR3 extends over 14 amino acids. The CDR3 sequence: CASSQVGPGTEAFF. CDR3 bases: TGCGCCAGCAGCCAAGTGGGCCCCGGCACTGAAGCTTTCTTT.

The chain is built from TRBV4-2 and TRBJ2-7, with D possibly TRBD2 on 6 matching bases. The CDR3 sequence is 16 residues long. The germline CDR1 and CDR2 sequences are LGHNA and YNFKEQ. The V and J ends lost 4 bases and 1 base respectively, with 17 bases between them. CDR3 sequence reads: CASSPSAISGSYEQYF. Written as DNA, the CDR3 is TGTGCCAGCAGCCCCTCCGCGATTAGCGGTTCCTACGAGCAGTACTTC.

This chain connects TRBV5-8 to TRBJ1-2; D ambiguous. V shed 2 bases and J shed 8 bases, with 19 bases lying between them. Germline V lookup: CDR1 SGHTS, CDR2 YDEGEE. CDR3 length equals 15 residues. CDR3: CASSFLSGGERGYTF. CDR3 nucleotides: TGTGCCAGCAGCTTTCTTTCCGGTGGGGAGAGGGGCTACACCTTC.

This clone was found once. The chain carries TRBV28 and TRBJ1-5, with 7 nucleotides matching TRBD1. The CDR3 is 15 amino acids. V gave up 4 bases and J gave up 4 bases; unmatched junction bases: 7. Germline CDR1 MDHEN, CDR2 SYDVKM. CDR3 amino acids: CASSSGTALNQPQHF. CDR3 nucleotides: TGTGCCAGCAGTTCCGGGACAGCCCTAAATCAGCCCCAGCATTTT.